The TCR beta chain under discussion was sequenced for a study of T cell changes during pregnancy in multiple sclerosis. The table came from immunoSEQ multiplex PCR; TCRdb's copy has only in-frame clones and leaves some out. The data hold approximately 20,000 clones, with about 90% observed a single time. J was trimmed by 4 bases and V by 1 base; bases with no gene match: 6. The CDR3 runs to 17 residues. Germline loops: CDR1 MGHRA, CDR2 YSYEKL. Sequenced material: CD8+ T cells from peripheral blood mononuclear cells, taken after pregnancy. The TCR originated in a female donor in good health, enrolled as a control in a pregnancy study. V usage is TRBV4-1 and J usage is TRBJ2-1; 11 bases are shared with TRBD2. The CDR3 DNA reads TGCGCCAGCAGCCAAGCACCGGGACTAGCGGAGTACAATGAGCAGTTCTTC. It specifies CASSQAPGLAEYNEQFF.